These 18 T cell receptor beta chains share one sample of origin, sequenced in a study of glioma-infiltrating T cells. Using RNA template, CDR3s of TCR alpha and beta were amplified with iRepertoire arm-PCR. TCRdb processed the multiplex PCR reads anew with MiXCR; each CDR3 protein has one entry. The table shows 100,000 to 150,000 distinct CDR3 sequences, with around a quarter occurring only once. Specimen: glioma tissue, nonneoplastic brain tissue, or PBMCs (not recorded which). Receptors originate from a human donor with low-grade glioma or glioblastoma, undergoing nonglioma brain surgery, or in good health (not recorded which).

This clonotype turned up a few times. The V and J genes are TRBV6-1 and TRBJ1-3, with 7 nucleotides matching TRBD1. The V gene's germline CDR1 is MNHNS and CDR2 SASEGT. Trimming cost V 4 bases and J 0 bases; bases outside gene matches: 9. This CDR3 spans 17 amino acids. CDR3 amino acids: CASSGWTGAYSGNTIYF. As DNA, the CDR3 is TGTGCCAGCAGTGGGTGGACAGGAGCCTACTCTGGAAACACCATATATTTT.

The chain couples TRBV14 to TRBJ1-3, with D perhaps matching TRBD1 (5 bases). Germline V gives CDR1 SGHDN, CDR2 FVKESK. V was shortened by 4 bases and J by 0 bases, with 10 bases between the two germline ends. The CDR3 contains 15 residues. CDR3 DNA: TGTGCCAGCAGCCGACGACAGTCCTCTGGAAACACCATATATTTT. Residues: CASSRRQSSGNTIYF.

As concerns this clonotype: At one end the junction does not follow the germline gene, possibly because of a read error. This sequence joins TRBV24-1 and TRBJ2-1; weak D call: TRBD2 (5 bases). The J call may be faulty, since TRBJ2-5 better matches the DNA end. The germline V gene encodes CDR1 KGHDR and CDR2 SFDVKD. CDR3 length: 13 residues. CDR3 sequence: CDTEDSRQETQYF. The CDR3 DNA sequence: TGTGACACCGAGGACTCACGTCAAGAGACCCAGTACTTC.

This clonotype was recorded once. This may stem from a read error, because a much larger clone lies one nucleotide away. The CDR3 end shows no conserved phenylalanine or tryptophan, and so a read error is likely. The chain employs TRBV7-2 and TRBJ2-3; D uncertain. CDR1 is SGHTA and CDR2 is FQGNSA in the germline V gene. V lost 8 bases, J lost 6 bases, and 12 bases lay in between. This CDR3 region has 12 residues. The CDR3 is CASGVGADTQYS. The CDR3 region has the DNA TGTGCCAGCGGGGTTGGTGCGGATACGCAGTATTCT.

This clonotype was recorded at least ten times. J is TRBJ2-3 and V is TRBV27; D is unclear. The CDR3 totals 14 residues. CDR1 and CDR2 (germline): MNHEY, SMNVEV (reference sequence). Trimming pared 5 bases from V and 3 bases from J, leaving 12 bases between. CDR3 in amino acids: CASSDRSRTDTQYF. The CDR3 DNA reads TGTGCCAGCAGTGATCGATCCCGGACAGATACGCAGTATTTT.

Points on this clonotype: The junction and the germline gene differ at one end; a read error may be behind it. The chain recombines TRBV6-1 with TRBJ2-5, with 9 bases aligning to TRBD2. CDR1 is MNHNS and CDR2 is SASEGT in the germline V gene. The length of the CDR3 is 17 residues. The chain's CDR3 is CASSKALSGGSQETKYF. The CDR3 bases are TGTGCCAGCAGTAAGGCATTAAGCGGGGGGTCTCAAGAGACCAAGTACTTC.

A few counts support this clonotype. The rearrangement joins TRBV6-1 to TRBJ1-1, with D possibly TRBD1 on 6 matching bases. CDR1 is MNHNS and CDR2 is SASEGT in the germline V gene. The CDR3 totals 13 residues. V dropped 8 bases and J dropped 0 bases, with 10 bases sitting between them. The CDR3 reads CASSRQVNTEAFF. CDR3 nucleotides: TGTGCCAGCTCTAGACAGGTGAACACTGAAGCTTTCTTT.

This clonotype was recorded only once. This chain uses TRBV2 with TRBJ2-3, with 8 bases that match TRBD2. Germline CDR1 and CDR2: SNHLY and FYNNEI. V shed 4 bases and J 4 bases; nucleotides not matched to a gene: 10. This CDR3 contains 16 residues. The CDR3 reads CASSGDQAGEADTQYF. DNA for the CDR3: TGTGCCAGCAGTGGGGACCAAGCGGGGGAGGCAGATACGCAGTATTTT.

This clonotype was found many times. This chain links TRBV20-1 with TRBJ1-5; TRBD1 matches at 7 bases. The CDR3 has 13 residues. Germline V gene sequence: CDR1 DFQATT, CDR2 SNEGSKA (reference sequence). V was pared by 7 bases and J by 2 bases, with 5 bases of the junction left unmatched. CDR3 in amino acids: CSVWTGGNQPQHF. In DNA, the CDR3 is TGCAGTGTGTGGACAGGCGGCAATCAGCCCCAGCATTTT.

The chain recombines TRBV19 with TRBJ2-1; D is ambiguous. Germline CDR1 and CDR2: LNHDA and SQIVND (reference sequence). This CDR3 is 17 amino acids long. V was cut by 2 bases and J by 0 bases, with 14 bases left in between. The CDR3 nucleotides are TGTGCCAGTAGTATACTAAGTCCTCGATTCTCCTACAATGAGCAGTTCTTC. Its protein is CASSILSPRFSYNEQFF.

The sample holds a few counts of this clonotype. The rearrangement joins TRBV2 to TRBJ2-2; tentatively, D is TRBD2 (6 bases). This CDR3 spans 15 amino acids. Trimming took off 6 bases at V and 3 bases at J, with 14 bases between the two ends. The germline V gene has CDR1 SNHLY and CDR2 FYNNEI. CDR3 residues: CASSRRGLYTGELFF. As DNA, the CDR3 is TGTGCCAGCAGCAGGCGGGGTCTGTACACCGGGGAGCTGTTTTTT.

This clonotype was recorded many times. The chain employs TRBV7-9 and TRBJ2-3, with 8 positions matching TRBD2. In germline, CDR1 is SEHNR, CDR2 FQNEAQ (reference sequence). Unmatched junction bases numbered 6, after V lost 3 bases and J lost 4 bases. The CDR3 is made up of 15 amino acids. CDR3 in amino acids: CASSFRAGDPDTQYF. CDR3 in DNA: TGTGCCAGCAGCTTCCGAGCGGGGGATCCAGATACGCAGTATTTT.

This rearrangement joins TRBV11-2 to TRBJ2-1; 7 positions agree with TRBD1. Germline V gene lookup returns CDR1 SGHAT and CDR2 FQNNGV. V lost 5 bases, J lost 4 bases, and 8 bases stayed unmatched. CDR3 length equals 15 residues. The CDR3 loop reads CASSAKDRWYNEQFF. CDR3 nucleotides: TGTGCCAGCAGCGCCAAGGACAGGTGGTACAATGAGCAGTTCTTC.

This clonotype was found a few times. The V and J genes are TRBV20-1 and TRBJ2-3, with TRBD2 matching over 8 bases. The CDR3 consists of 15 residues. V lost 5 bases and J lost 2; bases outside the gene matches: 9. CDR1 is DFQATT and CDR2 is SNEGSKA in the germline V gene (reference sequence). CDR3 residues: CSASTSVPFTDTQYF. In DNA form, the CDR3 reads TGCAGTGCTTCGACTAGCGTCCCATTCACAGATACGCAGTATTTT.

This chain joins TRBV6-4 and TRBJ2-2; 9 nucleotides match TRBD1. V gave up 4 bases and J gave up 2 bases; unmatched junction bases: 5. The CDR3 is 16 residues long. Germline CDR1 MRHNA, CDR2 SNTAGT. The CDR3 coding sequence is TGTGCCAGCAGTGCAATGGGACAGGGAAACACCGGGGAGCTGTTTTTT. Translating gives CASSAMGQGNTGELFF.

DNA for the CDR3: TGCGCCAGCAGCCTAACTAGCGGGGAAGCCTACGAGCAGTACGTC. This sequence encodes CASSLTSGEAYEQYV. The gene calls are TRBV4-1 and TRBJ2-7, with 10 bases lining up with TRBD2. Germline V gives CDR1 MGHRA, CDR2 YSYEKL. J lost 2 bases, V lost 4 bases, and 5 bases had no gene match. The CDR3 consists of 15 residues.

Comment on this clonotype: Since a much larger clone is just one base distant, this may be a read error. The chain joins TRBV27 to TRBJ1-5; 7 nucleotides match TRBD1. The junction had 11 bases not matched to a gene; V was cut back by 6 bases and J by 9 bases. Per the germline V gene, CDR1 is MNHEY and CDR2 is SMNVEV (reference sequence). The CDR3 is 14 residues long. The CDR3 loop reads CASRRQGPKVPQHF. The DNA of the CDR3 is TGTGCCAGCAGAAGACAGGGCCCCAAGGTGCCCCAGCATTTT.

This clonotype was seen only a few times. This rearrangement joins TRBV5-1 to TRBJ2-3, with 10 bases lining up with TRBD1. CDR3 length equals 14 residues. With 3 bases clipped from V and 4 bases from J, the junction kept 2 bases outside the gene matches. CDR1 is SGHRS, CDR2 YFSETQ, per germline. CDR3 protein: CASSSTGGPDTQYF. The CDR3 DNA sequence: TGCGCCAGCAGCTCGACAGGGGGCCCAGATACGCAGTATTTT.